This T cell receptor beta chain was recovered during a study of regulatory T cells in long-lasting Graves disease. Relying on iRepertoire HTBI primers and Arm-PCR of CDR3 regions, the team built TCR beta libraries. MiXCR, applied by TCRdb to the multiplex PCR reads, yields one record per CDR3 protein. The repertoire holds some 330,000 distinct CDR3 sequences, with 12% as singletons. V was pared by 6 bases and J by 1 base, with 9 bases between. This CDR3 is built from 12 residues. Germline V gene lookup returns CDR1 DFQATT and CDR2 SNEGSKA (reference sequence). The sample's time point: newly diagnosed GD, antithyroid drugs for less than 3 months. RNA from PBMCs was the source of the TCR library. This clonotype was recorded many times. This same sample was also taken into another study, of T cells in Graves' hyperthyroidism and ophthalmopathy. That paper notes: TCR CDR3 underwent first-round RT-PCR with the HTBI primer set.

This chain joins TRBV20-1 and TRBJ1-1; D unclear. This specimen consisted of peripheral blood mononuclear cells (PBMCs), obtained at new diagnosis, from a patient treated with antithyroid drugs. The TCR was taken from a woman younger than 30 with Graves disease. In DNA form, the CDR3 reads TGCAGTGCAAAGGACCCGAACACTGAAGCTTTCTTT. It codes for CSAKDPNTEAFF.